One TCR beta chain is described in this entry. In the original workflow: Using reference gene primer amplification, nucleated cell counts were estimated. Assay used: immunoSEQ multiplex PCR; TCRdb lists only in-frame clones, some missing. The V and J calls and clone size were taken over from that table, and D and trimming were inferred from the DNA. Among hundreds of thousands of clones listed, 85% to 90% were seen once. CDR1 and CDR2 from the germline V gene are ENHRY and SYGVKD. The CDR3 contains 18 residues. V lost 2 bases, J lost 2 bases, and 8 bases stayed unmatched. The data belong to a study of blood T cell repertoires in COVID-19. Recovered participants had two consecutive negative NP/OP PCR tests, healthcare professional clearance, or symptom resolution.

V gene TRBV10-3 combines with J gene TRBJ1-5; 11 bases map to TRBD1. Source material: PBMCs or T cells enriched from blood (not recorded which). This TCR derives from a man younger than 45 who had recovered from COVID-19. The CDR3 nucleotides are TGTGCCATCAGTGAGAGGCCGGGACAGGGGGATCGCAATCAGCCCCAGCATTTT. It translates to CAISERPGQGDRNQPQHF.